This T cell receptor (beta chain) was captured by sequencing in a study of Ad26.COV2.S vaccination and SARS-CoV-2 variants. About this clone: The target antigen is unknown.

Data came from immunoSEQ multiplex PCR; TCRdb stores just in-frame clones and leaves some out. This table has some 460,000 clones, 80% to 90% appearing once. The CDR3 is made up of 18 amino acids. Germline trimming cut 1 base from V and 4 bases from J; bases unmatched to any gene: 9. Looked up from germline, CDR1 is SGHAT and CDR2 is FQNNGV. The treatment is: roughly 19 received Ad26.COV2.S at low or high dose, single or two shots; about 5 received placebo; per-sample allocation not given. Samples were taken on day 63 after the first vaccine or placebo injection. General observations from the study: Once vaccination had occurred, spike-specific CD8+ and CD4+ T cell responses reportedly showed substantial breadth.

Sequencing was performed on peripheral blood, taken in a trial of Ad26.COV2.S vaccine versus placebo. This clonotype was obtained from a person aged 18-65 years who received the Ad26.COV2.S COVID-19 vaccine or a placebo. This chain connects TRBV11-2 to TRBJ2-1; the match to TRBD2 covers 11 bases. CDR3 DNA: TGTGCCAGCAGCTTAGGAGGGAGTATAGCGGGAGGGTACAATGAGCAGTTCTTC. Translation: CASSLGGSIAGGYNEQFF.